This T cell receptor beta chain was sequenced in a study of persistence of HIV-infected CD4 T cells. General study points: Within sorted populations, more oligoclonal TCRs accompanied more oligoclonal proviruses. The rare CMV-responding cells with HIV-1 proviruses were not separately TCR-sequenced.

This CDR3 is built from 15 residues. CDR1 and CDR2 (germline): MDHEN, SYDVKM. Trimming took off 3 bases at V and 7 bases at J, with 15 bases between the two ends. Nonspecific anti-CD3/anti-CD28 bead stimulation represents the broad CD4+ T cell repertoire. Sorting of responding CD4+ T cells relied on upregulated CD40 ligand together with CD69. Before stimulation, PBMCs underwent CD8+ T cell depletion. CD8-depleted PBMCs were stimulated roughly 18 hours with anti-CD28/CD49d costimulation, CD40-blocking antibody and enfuvirtide. Remarks on this clone: What it recognizes is unknown.

Sequencing used immunoSEQ version 4 in survey mode. The assay was immunoSEQ multiplex PCR, and TCRdb's table has in-frame clones only and misses some. The data hold some 40,000 clones, with approximately 93% observed a single time. The V call is TRBV28, the J call TRBJ1-4; D may be TRBD1 (6 bases). The source is an adult man with HIV who was CMV-seropositive. The source material was CD4+ T cells sorted from PBMCs after approximately 20-hour stimulation, sampled from a patient who received antiretroviral therapy. The CDR3 sequence: CASSFRRQGREKLFF. Written as DNA, the CDR3 is TGTGCCAGCAGTTTTCGGCGGCAGGGGCGTGAAAAACTGTTTTTT.